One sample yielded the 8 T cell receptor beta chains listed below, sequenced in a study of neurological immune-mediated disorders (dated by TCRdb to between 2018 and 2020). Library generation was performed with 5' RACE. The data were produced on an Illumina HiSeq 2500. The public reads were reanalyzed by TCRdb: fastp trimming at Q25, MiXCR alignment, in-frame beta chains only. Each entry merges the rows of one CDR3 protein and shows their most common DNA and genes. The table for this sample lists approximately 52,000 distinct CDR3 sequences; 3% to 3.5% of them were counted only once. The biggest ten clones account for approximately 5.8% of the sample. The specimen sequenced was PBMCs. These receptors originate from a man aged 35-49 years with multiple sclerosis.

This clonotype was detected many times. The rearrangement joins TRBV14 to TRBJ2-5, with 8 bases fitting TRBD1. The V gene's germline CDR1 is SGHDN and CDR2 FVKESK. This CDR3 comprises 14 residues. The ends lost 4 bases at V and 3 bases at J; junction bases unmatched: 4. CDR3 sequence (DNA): TGTGCCAGCAGCCCCCGGACAGGGAAAGAGACCCAGTACTTC. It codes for CASSPRTGKETQYF. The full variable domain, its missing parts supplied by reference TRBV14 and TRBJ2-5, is EAGVTQFPSHSVIEKGQTVTLRCDPISGHDNLYWYRRVMGKEIKFLLHFVKESKQDESGMPNNRFLAERTGGTYSTLKVQPAELEDSGVYFCASSPRTGKETQYFGPGTRLLVL.

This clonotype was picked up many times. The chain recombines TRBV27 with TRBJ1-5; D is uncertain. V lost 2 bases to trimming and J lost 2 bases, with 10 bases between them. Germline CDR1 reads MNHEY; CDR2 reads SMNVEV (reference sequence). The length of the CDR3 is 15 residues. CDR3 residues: CASSLGLFGNQPQHF. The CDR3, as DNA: TGTGCCAGCAGTTTAGGGTTGTTTGGCAATCAGCCCCAGCATTTT.

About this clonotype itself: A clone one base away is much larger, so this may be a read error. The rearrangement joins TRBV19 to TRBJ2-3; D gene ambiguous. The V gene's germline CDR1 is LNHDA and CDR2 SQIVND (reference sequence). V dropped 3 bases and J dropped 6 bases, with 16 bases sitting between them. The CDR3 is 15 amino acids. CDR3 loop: CASSIGQEILDTQYF. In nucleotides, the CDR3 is TGTGCCAGTAGTATTGGGCAGGAAATCTTGGATACGCAGTATTTT.

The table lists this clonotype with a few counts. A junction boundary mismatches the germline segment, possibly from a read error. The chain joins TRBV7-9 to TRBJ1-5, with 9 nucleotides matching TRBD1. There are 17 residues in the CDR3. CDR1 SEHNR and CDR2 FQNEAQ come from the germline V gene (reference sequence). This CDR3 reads CASSSGQGQGSNQPQNF. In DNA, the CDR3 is TGTGCCAGCAGCTCAGGACAGGGGCAAGGGAGCAATCAGCCCCAGAATTTT.

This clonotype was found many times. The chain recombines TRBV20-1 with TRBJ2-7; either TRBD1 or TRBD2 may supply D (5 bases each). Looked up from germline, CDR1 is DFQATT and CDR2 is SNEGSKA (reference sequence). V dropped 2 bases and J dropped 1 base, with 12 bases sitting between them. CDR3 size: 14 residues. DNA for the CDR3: TGCAGTGCTAGAAGAGGGACCGGTTCCTACGAGCAGTACTTC. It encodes CSARRGTGSYEQYF.

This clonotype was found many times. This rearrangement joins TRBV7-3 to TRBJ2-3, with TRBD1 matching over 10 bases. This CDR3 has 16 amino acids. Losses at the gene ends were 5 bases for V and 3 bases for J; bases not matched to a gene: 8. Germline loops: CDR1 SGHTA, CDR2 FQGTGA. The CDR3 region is CASSPGTGASTDTQYF. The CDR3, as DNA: TGTGCCAGCAGCCCGGGGACAGGGGCCTCAACAGATACGCAGTATTTT.

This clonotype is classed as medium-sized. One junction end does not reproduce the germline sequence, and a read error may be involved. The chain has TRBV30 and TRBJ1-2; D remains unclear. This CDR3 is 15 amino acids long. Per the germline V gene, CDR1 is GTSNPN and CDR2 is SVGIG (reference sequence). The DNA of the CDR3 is TGTGCCTGGAGTGTATGGCGGACGGAGAGCTATAGCTACACCTTC. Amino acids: CAWSVWRTESYSYTF.

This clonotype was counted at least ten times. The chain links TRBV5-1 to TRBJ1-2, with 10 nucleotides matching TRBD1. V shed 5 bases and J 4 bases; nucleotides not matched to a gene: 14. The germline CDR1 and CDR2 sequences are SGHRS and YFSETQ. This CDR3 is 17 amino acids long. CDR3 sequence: CASRLLSGTGEGYGYTF. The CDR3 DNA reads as TGCGCCAGCAGATTACTTTCGGGGACAGGGGAAGGCTATGGCTACACCTTC.